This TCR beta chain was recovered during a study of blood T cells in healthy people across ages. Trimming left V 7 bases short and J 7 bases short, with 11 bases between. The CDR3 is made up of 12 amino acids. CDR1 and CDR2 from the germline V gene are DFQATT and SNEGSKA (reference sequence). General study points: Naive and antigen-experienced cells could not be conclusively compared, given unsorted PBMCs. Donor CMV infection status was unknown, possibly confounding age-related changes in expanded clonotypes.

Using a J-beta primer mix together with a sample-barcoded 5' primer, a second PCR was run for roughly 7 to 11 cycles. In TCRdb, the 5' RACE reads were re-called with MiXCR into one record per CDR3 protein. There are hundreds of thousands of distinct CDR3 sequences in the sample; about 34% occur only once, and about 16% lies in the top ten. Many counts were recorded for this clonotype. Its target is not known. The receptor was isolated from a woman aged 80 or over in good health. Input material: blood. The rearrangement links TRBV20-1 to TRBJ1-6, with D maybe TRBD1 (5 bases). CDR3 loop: CSVGRKNSPLHF. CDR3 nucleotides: TGCAGTGTGGGACGGAAGAATTCACCCCTCCACTTT.